The 26 T cell receptor beta chains in this list originate from one sample, sequenced in a study of T cells after yellow fever vaccination. MiXCR, applied by TCRdb to the 5' RACE reads, yields one record per CDR3 protein. The data contain 150,000 or so distinct CDR3 sequences, 5% to 8% of them singletons. The sample here was CD4+ T cells sorted from PBMCs, taken 10 days after the yellow fever booster vaccination. These receptors originate from a man younger than 40 who received the YFV17D yellow fever vaccine.

The chain employs TRBV20-1 and TRBJ2-7, with D possibly matching TRBD2 (5 bases). This CDR3 has 13 amino acids. Deletions cut 7 bases from V and 4 bases from J, with 17 bases between. The germline V gene has CDR1 DFQATT and CDR2 SNEGSKA (reference sequence). The CDR3 nucleotides are TGCAGTGTAGGTTCCCGTGCGGGTTACGAGCAGTACTTC. It translates to CSVGSRAGYEQYF.

This clonotype appeared many times. This rearrangement joins TRBV7-2 to TRBJ2-7; D gene unclear. V was pared by 0 bases and J by 6 bases, with 9 bases between. Germline CDR1 SGHTA, CDR2 FQGNSA. The CDR3 covers 13 residues. DNA of the CDR3: TGTGCCAGCAGCTTAGCTCGGGCGAGCGAGCAGTACTTC. Amino acids: CASSLARASEQYF.

The table lists this clonotype with many counts. The J gene is TRBJ2-5, the V gene TRBV6-5; 8 bases map to TRBD2. V trimming: 2 bases; J trimming: 5 bases; junction bases outside the gene matches: 10. Germline V lookup: CDR1 MNHEY, CDR2 SVGAGI. The CDR3 runs to 16 residues. CDR3 region: CASSYLPSGSSETQYF. The CDR3 coding sequence is TGTGCCAGCAGTTACCTTCCGAGCGGGAGTTCTGAGACCCAGTACTTC.

This clonotype showed up many times. V is TRBV12-3 or TRBV12-4 and J is TRBJ1-1; D is perhaps TRBD1 (6 bases). Trimming stripped 0 bases from V and 4 bases from J, with 12 bases between. This CDR3 comprises 15 residues. The CDR3 loop reads CASSLALTGATEAFF. CDR3 sequence (DNA): TGTGCCAGCAGTTTAGCGCTAACGGGGGCCACTGAAGCTTTCTTT.

Many counts were recorded for this clonotype. This chain joins TRBV7-2 and TRBJ2-5; 8 bases are shared with TRBD2. Germline-derived CDR1 and CDR2 are SGHTA and FQGNSA. CDR3 size: 16 residues. Trimming at V came to 5 bases and at J to 4 bases, leaving 12 bases not matched to a gene. CDR3 residues: CASSGIGTRGRETQYF. DNA of the CDR3: TGTGCCAGCAGCGGCATTGGGACTAGGGGTCGAGAGACCCAGTACTTC.

This clonotype has a count of ten or more. The chain is built from TRBV4-1 and TRBJ2-6; D is unresolved. Germline V lookup: CDR1 MGHRA, CDR2 YSYEKL. V shed 2 bases and J shed 4 bases, with 3 bases lying between them. CDR3 length: 13 residues. CDR3 nucleotide sequence: TGCGCCAGCAGCCAATACGGGGCCAACGTCCTGACTTTC. The encoded protein is CASSQYGANVLTF.

This clonotype has a count of ten or more. The chain carries TRBV7-2 and TRBJ2-7, with D possibly TRBD1 on 6 matching bases. The CDR3 length is 15 residues. Germline loops: CDR1 SGHTA, CDR2 FQGNSA. V gave up 5 bases and J gave up 2 bases, with 16 bases separating them. This chain's CDR3 is CASSPRDKLPYEQYF. DNA for the CDR3: TGTGCCAGCAGCCCACGGGACAAACTCCCCTACGAGCAGTACTTC. Combining the CDR3 with reference TRBV7-2 and TRBJ2-7 gives the whole variable domain GAGVSQSPSNKVTEKGKDVELRCDPISGHTALYWYRQSLGQGLEFLIYFQGNSAPDKSGLPSDRFSAERTGGSVSTLTIQRTQQEDSAVYLCASSPRDKLPYEQYFGPGTRLTVT.

This clonotype was seen ten or more times. This chain joins TRBV4-3 and TRBJ2-1; 10 positions agree with TRBD2. Germline loops: CDR1 LGHNA, CDR2 YSLEER. This CDR3 has 15 residues. The V segment lost 4 bases and the J segment 12 bases; nucleotides outside the gene matches: 12. The CDR3 region has the DNA TGCGCCAGCAGCCCAGTCCCGGGACTAGCGTTAGGGCAGTTCTTC. Amino acid sequence: CASSPVPGLALGQFF.

This clonotype was recorded many times. The chain employs TRBV5-4 and TRBJ2-2; possibly TRBD2 for D (6 bases). V dropped 0 bases and J dropped 4 bases, with 10 bases sitting between them. The CDR3 has 15 residues. The V gene's germline CDR1 is SGHNT and CDR2 YYREEE (reference sequence). CDR3: CASSLVRDRTGELFF. The CDR3 DNA is TGTGCCAGCAGCTTGGTGCGGGACCGCACCGGGGAGCTGTTTTTT.

This chain links TRBV12-3 or TRBV12-4 with TRBJ2-5; 12 bases are shared with TRBD2. V dropped 5 bases and J dropped 4; count of bases not matched to a gene: 5. The CDR3 contains 15 residues. CDR3 in DNA: TGTGCCAGCAGTCCCCGACTAGCGGGAGTAGAGACCCAGTACTTC. Its translation: CASSPRLAGVETQYF.

This clonotype has ten or more counts. The chain couples TRBV5-1 to TRBJ2-5, with TRBD2 matching 8 bases. The CDR3 totals 15 residues. The junction had 11 bases not matched to a gene; V was cut back by 5 bases and J by 5 bases. CDR1 and CDR2 from the germline V gene are SGHRS and YFSETQ. CDR3 coding DNA: TGCGCCAGCAGTTTGCCTGGGACTAGTAAGGAGACCCAGTACTTC. This sequence encodes CASSLPGTSKETQYF.

This clonotype was detected ten times or more. The chain employs TRBV7-9 and TRBJ2-1; 11 bases line up with TRBD2. Looked up from germline, CDR1 is SEHNR and CDR2 is FQNEAQ (reference sequence). The J segment lost 1 base and the V segment lost 11 bases, leaving 10 bases of the junction unmatched. The CDR3 length is 16 residues. The CDR3 coding sequence is TGTGCCGCGGGAGGGACTAGCGGCCGGTCCTACAATGAGCAGTTCTTC. Protein sequence: CAAGGTSGRSYNEQFF.

The sample holds many counts of this clonotype. This chain links TRBV7-9 with TRBJ2-5, with TRBD1 as a possible D gene (6 bases). Germline lookup yields CDR1 SEHNR and CDR2 FQNEAQ (reference sequence). The CDR3 has 16 amino acids. The V end lost 6 bases, the J end lost 5 bases, and 22 bases lay between the germline ends. The CDR3 region is CASSPYRDIREETQYF. The DNA of the CDR3 is TGTGCCAGCAGTCCGTACCGGGACATCAGGGAGGAGACCCAGTACTTC.

This clonotype came up a few times. This sequence joins TRBV20-1 and TRBJ2-5; no firm D call. Germline assignment: CDR1 DFQATT and CDR2 SNEGSKA (reference sequence). Trimming shortened V by 3 bases and J by 5 bases, and 7 bases separated the two germline ends. CDR3 length: 11 amino acids. CDR3 DNA: TGCAGTGCTAGGGCGGTGGAGACCCAGTACTTC. Protein: CSARAVETQYF.

This clonotype was found many times. The chain links TRBV4-3 to TRBJ1-5; the D is unclear. There are 17 residues in the CDR3. Trimming took 0 bases from V and 0 from J, leaving 12 bases between them. The V gene's germline CDR1 is LGHNA and CDR2 YSLEER. The CDR3 here is CASSQDPQAGSNQPQHF. CDR3 bases: TGCGCCAGCAGCCAAGACCCCCAGGCAGGTAGCAATCAGCCCCAGCATTTT.

This clonotype was seen repeatedly, ten times or more. V and J are TRBV6-6 and TRBJ1-5; maybe TRBD1 (5 bases). V dropped 7 bases and J dropped 9 bases, with 16 bases sitting between them. The V gene's germline CDR1 is MNHNY and CDR2 SVGAGI (reference sequence). This CDR3 is 13 amino acids long. CDR3 DNA: TGTGCCAGCACTGGGGCAGGGCAGCGGCCCCAGCATTTT. Translated: CASTGAGQRPQHF.

This clonotype was counted at least ten times. This chain uses TRBV4-3 with TRBJ2-7, with 8 bases that match TRBD2. Germline V gene lookup returns CDR1 LGHNA and CDR2 YSLEER. The CDR3 is 15 amino acids. Trimming at V came to 4 bases and at J to 3 bases, leaving 8 bases not matched to a gene. CDR3 sequence (DNA): TGCGCCAGCAGCCGTGGAACTAGCGGAAACTACGAGCAGTACTTC. Encoded protein: CASSRGTSGNYEQYF.

This clonotype was observed at least ten times. The chain uses TRBV20-1 and TRBJ2-1; unclear D gene. The germline V gene encodes CDR1 DFQATT and CDR2 SNEGSKA (reference sequence). The germline V and J ends were trimmed by 4 bases and 0 bases, with 10 bases remaining between them. CDR3 length: 14 amino acids. The chain's CDR3 is CSATDLFSYNEQFF. The CDR3 DNA reads as TGCAGTGCTACTGACTTGTTCTCCTACAATGAGCAGTTCTTC.

This clonotype came up many times. J is TRBJ2-1 and V is TRBV10-3, with D perhaps matching TRBD2 (7 bases). Looked up from germline, CDR1 is ENHRY and CDR2 is SYGVKD. The CDR3 length is 15 residues. V was pared by 6 bases and J by 0 bases, with 12 bases between. In nucleotides, the CDR3 is TGTGCCATCAGGGGGGGGCAAAGCTCCTACAATGAGCAGTTCTTC. As protein: CAIRGGQSSYNEQFF.

The table lists this clonotype with many counts. This chain uses TRBV14 with TRBJ2-7; D call uncertain. Germline CDR1 SGHDN, CDR2 FVKESK. The CDR3 totals 15 residues. V was shortened by 2 bases and J by 0 bases, with 11 bases between the two germline ends. The CDR3 sequence: CASSQLGSSSYEQYF. The CDR3 nucleotides read TGTGCCAGCAGCCAATTGGGCTCTTCCTCCTACGAGCAGTACTTC.

Remarks on this clonotype: This could be a read error, since a much larger clone is one nucleotide away. The J gene is TRBJ2-3, the V gene TRBV7-3, with TRBD2 as a possible D gene (5 bases). V was cut by 6 bases and J by 1 base, with 11 bases left in between. Looked up from germline, CDR1 is SGHTA and CDR2 is FQGTGA. The CDR3 runs 14 residues. DNA of the CDR3: TGTGCCAGCAGTTTTAGGACTCGCACAGATACGCAGTATTTT. Its translation is CASSFRTRTDTQYF.

This clonotype was detected a few times. The chain has TRBV20-1 and TRBJ2-1, with D perhaps being TRBD1 or TRBD2 (6 bases each). CDR1 is DFQATT and CDR2 is SNEGSKA in the germline V gene (reference sequence). V was cut by 3 bases and J by 8 bases, with 20 bases left in between. The length of the CDR3 is 15 residues. CDR3 in amino acids: CSASGRQRGVDEQFF. CDR3 nucleotides: TGCAGTGCTAGTGGTCGCCAAAGGGGGGTGGATGAGCAGTTCTTC.

The chain links TRBV3-1 to TRBJ1-5; no reliable D call. Trimming stripped 1 base from V and 1 base from J, with 11 bases between. Per germline, CDR1 LGHDT and CDR2 YNNKEL (reference sequence). The CDR3 sequence is 16 residues long. Here the CDR3 DNA reads TGTGCCAGCAGCCAAGCGATAGTGGGGAGCAATCAGCCCCAGCATTTT. The encoded protein is CASSQAIVGSNQPQHF.

The gene calls are TRBV20-1 and TRBJ1-2, with a tentative D call TRBD1 (5 bases). The V end lost 1 base, the J end lost 2 bases, and 8 bases lay between the germline ends. Per the germline V gene, CDR1 is DFQATT and CDR2 is SNEGSKA (reference sequence). CDR3 length: 13 amino acids. This chain's CDR3 is CSARGDGNYGYTF. In nucleotides, the CDR3 is TGCAGTGCTAGAGGGGACGGGAACTATGGCTACACCTTC.

Many counts were recorded for this clonotype. The chain employs TRBV12-3 or TRBV12-4 and TRBJ2-4; D tentatively fits TRBD1 or TRBD2 (5 bases each). This CDR3 is built from 13 residues. V was cut by 2 bases and J by 9 bases, with 11 bases left in between. As DNA, the CDR3 is TGTGCCAGCAGTTTAAATGGTGGGGGCATTCAGTACTTC. Its protein product is CASSLNGGGIQYF.

The genes are TRBV5-1 and TRBJ2-1; D uncertain. This CDR3 comprises 13 residues. Germline V gives CDR1 SGHRS, CDR2 YFSETQ. V lost 7 bases, J lost 4 bases, and 12 bases lay in between. This CDR3 is CASGRPAYNEQFF. The CDR3 DNA is TGCGCCAGCGGTCGTCCCGCGTACAATGAGCAGTTCTTC.